This T cell receptor beta chain was recovered during a study of vaccination and CD4 T cells after COVID-19. Findings of the study overall: For convalescent patients, a median about 86% of reactive clones surfaced exclusively after vaccination.

The treatment was: approximately 10-day PBMC culture with coronavirus spike peptide pools or control peptides (ViraFEST assay). This clonotype was found a few times. What it binds is not known. The germline V and J ends were trimmed by 3 bases and 2 bases, with 8 bases remaining between them. The CDR3 length is 12 residues. Germline values: CDR1 DFQATT, CDR2 SNEGSKA (reference sequence). Sequencing of cultured CD4+ T cell DNA used the Oncomine TCR Beta short-read assay. TCRdb redid the calling of the PCR reads with MiXCR, one entry per CDR3 protein. The sample records 5,000 to 6,000 distinct CDR3 sequences, roughly 23% being singletons.

This chain links TRBV20-1 with TRBJ2-7, with a possible D match to TRBD2 (7 bases). Sequences were derived from CD4+ T cells from blood, cultured in vitro, sampled after SARS-CoV-2 vaccination. The receptor comes from a human donor who had recovered from COVID-19. The CDR3: CSASGGPYEQYF. The DNA of the CDR3 is TGCAGTGCTAGCGGGGGGCCCTACGAGCAGTACTTC.